Below are 15 T cell receptor beta chains sequenced from a single sample in a study of identical twins. TCRdb redid the calling of the 5' RACE reads with MiXCR, one entry per CDR3 protein. Altogether some 660,000 distinct CDR3 sequences are present, around 8.6% being singletons, with the ten largest covering 0.85% to 1%. Separately, the same data were catalogued under a study of yellow fever vaccine responses in identical twins.

The material sequenced was PBMCs. The receptor source for this set is a woman younger than 30 in good health.

The chain uses TRBV4-3 and TRBJ2-1; D is unresolved. Germline V lookup: CDR1 LGHNA, CDR2 YSLEER. V lost 2 bases to trimming and J lost 3 bases, with 5 bases between them. The CDR3 runs to 13 residues. The DNA of the CDR3 is TGCGCCAGCAGCCAATCTATCTACAATGAGCAGTTCTTC. The encoded protein is CASSQSIYNEQFF.

The V call is TRBV4-1, the J call TRBJ2-5, with D possibly being TRBD1 or TRBD2 (5 bases each). V lost 1 base, J lost 5 bases, and 17 bases lay in between. Germline V CDR1 and CDR2: MGHRA, YSYEKL. This CDR3 comprises 16 residues. In nucleotides, the CDR3 is TGCGCCAGCAGCCAAGGATTTGGGGGAATCGGGGAGACCCAGTACTTC. Translation gives CASSQGFGGIGETQYF.

This clonotype has a handful of counts. The rearrangement joins TRBV11-2 to TRBJ1-2, with 7 bases aligning to TRBD1. The CDR3 extends over 15 amino acids. Germline V lookup: CDR1 SGHAT, CDR2 FQNNGV. Unmatched junction bases numbered 12, after V lost 5 bases and J lost 6 bases. This CDR3 is CASSRRGDRENGYTF. DNA of the CDR3: TGTGCCAGCAGCCGAAGGGGTGACAGGGAAAATGGCTACACCTTC.

The J gene is TRBJ2-7, the V gene TRBV7-9; D is unclear. Germline lookup yields CDR1 SEHNR and CDR2 FQNEAQ (reference sequence). Between the trimmed V and J ends, which lost 5 bases and 0 bases, there was a span of 8 bases. This CDR3 has 13 amino acids. CDR3 DNA sequence: TGTGCCAGCAGCGCGTATAACTCCTACGAGCAGTACTTC. This translates into CASSAYNSYEQYF.

A few counts support this clonotype. The gene calls are TRBV6-5 and TRBJ2-3, with 7 bases aligning to TRBD2. Trimming cost V 4 bases and J 3 bases; bases outside gene matches: 7. Per the germline V gene, CDR1 is MNHEY and CDR2 is SVGAGI. The CDR3 is 15 residues long. CDR3 DNA sequence: TGTGCCAGCAGTTTTAGCGGGCCTGGGACAGATACGCAGTATTTT. Its protein is CASSFSGPGTDTQYF.

Many counts were recorded for this clonotype. The CDR3 is CASSDQRAYEQFF. In DNA, the CDR3 is TGTGCCAGCAGTGATCAGAGGGCCTATGAGCAGTTCTTC. The chain couples TRBV12-3 or TRBV12-4 to TRBJ2-1; weak D call: TRBD2 (5 bases). Trimming took 5 bases from V and 8 from J, leaving 13 bases between them. CDR3 length: 13 amino acids.

This clonotype has just a few counts. The chain employs TRBV27 and TRBJ2-3; 9 bases align to TRBD1. Germline V gives CDR1 MNHEY, CDR2 SMNVEV (reference sequence). The CDR3 loop spans 14 amino acids. V lost 4 bases to trimming and J lost 4 bases; unmatched junction nucleotides: 3. CDR3 in DNA: TGTGCCAGCAGTTCGGGACAGGGACCAGATACGCAGTATTTT. Translating it yields CASSSGQGPDTQYF.

This rearrangement joins TRBV20-1 to TRBJ1-1; a weak D match, TRBD1 (5 bases). Germline V gives CDR1 DFQATT, CDR2 SNEGSKA (reference sequence). Trimming pared 4 bases from V and 2 bases from J, leaving 17 bases between. This CDR3 has 15 residues. The CDR3 loop is CSATPLDIPNTEAFF. The CDR3 coding sequence is TGCAGTGCTACCCCGCTGGACATCCCTAACACTGAAGCTTTCTTT.

The chain is built from TRBV6-5 and TRBJ2-5; D is perhaps TRBD1 or TRBD2 (5 bases each). V gave up 0 bases and J gave up 6 bases, with 11 bases separating them. CDR1 is MNHEY, CDR2 SVGAGI, per germline. The CDR3 spans 14 residues. CDR3 in DNA: TGTGCCAGCAGTTACTCCGAGGGGCGGAAGACCCAGTACTTC. This gives the protein CASSYSEGRKTQYF.

This clonotype was recorded a few times. The J gene is TRBJ2-3, the V gene TRBV7-9, with D possibly matching TRBD1 (5 bases). Germline-derived CDR1 and CDR2 are SEHNR and FQNEAQ (reference sequence). Trimming pared 0 bases from V and 10 bases from J, leaving 17 bases between. The CDR3 totals 15 residues. The CDR3 DNA sequence: TGTGCCAGCAGCTTAGCGCAGGGCACCTCCTCTGCGCAGTATTTT. This encodes CASSLAQGTSSAQYF.

The V gene is TRBV5-1, the J gene TRBJ2-3, with 7 bases aligning to TRBD2. J lost 2 bases, V lost 2 bases, and 8 bases had no gene match. In germline, CDR1 is SGHRS, CDR2 YFSETQ. This CDR3 comprises 16 residues. DNA for the CDR3: TGCGCCAGCAGCTTTTATGGTGCGGGGGTCACAGATACGCAGTATTTT. Encoded protein: CASSFYGAGVTDTQYF.

This clonotype has a count of ten or more. One end of the junction is discordant with germline, which a read error may explain. This chain joins TRBV5-6 and TRBJ1-2, with D unclear. Germline assignment: CDR1 SGHDT and CDR2 YYEEEE. CDR3 length equals 11 residues. As DNA, the CDR3 is TGTGCCAGCAGCACCGGGCCCTCCTTTCTCTTC. Its translation: CASSTGPSFLF.

This clonotype was counted ten times or more. The chain has TRBV27 and TRBJ2-3; 9 bases are shared with TRBD2. The germline V gene encodes CDR1 MNHEY and CDR2 SMNVEV (reference sequence). CDR3 length: 14 residues. J was trimmed by 5 bases and V by 7 bases; bases with no gene match: 7. CDR3 loop: CASKFGAGGDTQYF. CDR3 sequence (DNA): TGTGCCAGCAAATTCGGAGCGGGAGGAGATACGCAGTATTTT.

This chain connects TRBV15 to TRBJ2-5; TRBD2 aligns across 10 bases. V lost 0 bases to trimming and J lost 5 bases; unmatched junction nucleotides: 6. The CDR3 runs 16 residues. Germline-derived CDR1 and CDR2 are LNHNV and YYDKDF (reference sequence). The CDR3 nucleotides are TGTGCCACCAGCAGAGAGAGCGGGAGGGCCTCGGAGACCCAGTACTTC. This translates into CATSRESGRASETQYF. The variable domain in full, completed from reference TRBV15 and TRBJ2-5, reads DAMVIQNPRYQVTQFGKPVTLSCSQTLNHNVMYWYQQKSSQAPKLLFHYYDKDFNNEADTPDNFQSRRPNTSFCFLDIRSPGLGDTAMYLCATSRESGRASETQYFGPGTRLLVL.

This clonotype was counted many times. The chain links TRBV20-1 to TRBJ2-3; a weak D match, TRBD2 (6 bases). The CDR3 covers 15 residues. Germline values: CDR1 DFQATT, CDR2 SNEGSKA (reference sequence). V was pared by 3 bases and J by 0 bases, with 13 bases between. Here the CDR3 DNA reads TGCAGTGCTAGCCTAACTAGCACTAGCACAGATACGCAGTATTTT. Translating gives CSASLTSTSTDTQYF.